One sample yielded the 19 T cell receptor beta chains listed below, sequenced in a study of identical twins. TCRdb analysed the 5' RACE reads with MiXCR anew, one entry per CDR3 protein. The sample lists around 960,000 distinct CDR3 sequences; approximately 13% were seen once. The sample was also linked to a second study, of yellow fever vaccine responses in identical twins.

Material: PBMCs. These TCRs come from a young woman in good health.

The table lists this clonotype with many counts. V gene TRBV10-1 combines with J gene TRBJ2-4; the D gene is possibly TRBD2 (7 bases). The CDR3 is 16 residues long. Looked up from germline, CDR1 is WNHNN and CDR2 is SYGVQD (reference sequence). Trimming took off 3 bases at V and 0 bases at J, with 12 bases between the two ends. Here the CDR3 reads CASSEGGGIAKNIQYF. CDR3 in DNA: TGCGCCAGCAGTGAAGGGGGGGGGATAGCCAAAAACATTCAGTACTTC.

This clonotype was detected only a few times. The CDR3 is CASSLGAATALYEQYF. CDR3 DNA: TGTGCCAGCAGTTTAGGCGCGGCAACGGCCCTATACGAGCAGTACTTC. This sequence joins TRBV28 and TRBJ2-7; D is unclear. Trimming left V 2 bases short and J 4 bases short, with 18 bases between. CDR1 is MDHEN and CDR2 is SYDVKM in the germline V gene. There are 16 residues in the CDR3.

The chain combines TRBV15 with TRBJ2-2, with a weak D call TRBD1 (5 bases). In germline, CDR1 is LNHNV, CDR2 YYDKDF (reference sequence). V lost 1 base to trimming and J lost 2 bases, with 17 bases between them. The CDR3 contains 18 residues. Here the CDR3 reads CATSRGGFRKINTGELFF. The CDR3, as DNA: TGTGCCACCAGCAGAGGGGGCTTCCGGAAGATAAACACCGGGGAGCTGTTTTTT.

At least ten counts were recorded for this clonotype. The gene calls are TRBV12-3 or TRBV12-4 and TRBJ1-1; perhaps TRBD1 as D (5 bases). This CDR3 region has 14 residues. The germline V and J ends were trimmed by 3 bases and 8 bases, with 16 bases remaining between them. CDR3 DNA: TGTGCCAGCAGTTTGGGGGGACCGTCGATAGAAGCTTTCTTT. This sequence encodes CASSLGGPSIEAFF.

This clonotype came up many times. The V and J genes are TRBV7-2 and TRBJ1-1, with a tentative D call TRBD1 (6 bases). The CDR3 totals 13 residues. CDR1 and CDR2 (germline): SGHTA, FQGNSA. V was trimmed by 5 bases and J by 4 bases, leaving 11 bases between them. CDR3 sequence reads: CASSRGESTEAFF. DNA of the CDR3: TGTGCCAGCAGCAGGGGGGAGAGCACTGAAGCTTTCTTT.

The chain links TRBV12-3 or TRBV12-4 to TRBJ1-1; D remains ambiguous. V lost 6 bases and J 1 base, leaving 12 bases between the germline ends. CDR3 length: 14 amino acids. CDR3 sequence (DNA): TGTGCCAGCAGCCAAGGGTTGGGGAACACTGAAGCTTTCTTT. Translation gives CASSQGLGNTEAFF.

In this sample, this clonotype turned up many times. The J gene is TRBJ2-3, the V gene TRBV10-2; D not resolved. V lost 4 bases to trimming and J lost 2 bases, with 10 bases between them. This CDR3 is built from 14 residues. Germline CDR1 is WSHSY and CDR2 is SAAADI. CDR3 protein: CASSAYLDTDTQYF. The CDR3 DNA is TGCGCCAGCAGTGCCTATCTTGACACAGATACGCAGTATTTT.

The rearrangement joins TRBV6-1 to TRBJ2-2; D is possibly TRBD1 (6 bases). This CDR3 is built from 14 residues. Germline loops: CDR1 MNHNS, CDR2 SASEGT. V dropped 7 bases and J dropped 0 bases, with 9 bases sitting between them. DNA of the CDR3: TGTGCCAGCAAGGGACAAACGAACACCGGGGAGCTGTTTTTT. It codes for CASKGQTNTGELFF.

A note on this clonotype: This sequence may be a read error, since a much larger clone differs from it by one base. CDR3 coding DNA: TGTGCCAGCAGACGCACGAACACTGAAGCTTTCTTT. The encoded protein is CASRRTNTEAFF. This sequence joins TRBV3-1 and TRBJ1-1; D unclear. This CDR3 is built from 12 residues. The V gene lost 6 bases and the J gene lost 1 base, with 6 bases spanning the gap. CDR1 LGHDT and CDR2 YNNKEL come from the germline V gene (reference sequence). Together with reference TRBV3-1 and TRBJ1-1, the CDR3 gives the full variable domain: DTAVSQTPKYLVTQMGNDKSIKCEQNLGHDTMYWYKQDSKKFLKIMFSYNNKELIINETVPNRFSPKSPDKAHLNLHINSLELGDSAVYFCASRRTNTEAFFGQGTRLTVV.

V usage is TRBV7-6 and J usage is TRBJ1-3, with TRBD1 as a possible D gene (6 bases). Trimming shortened V by 6 bases and J by 4 bases, and 13 bases separated the two germline ends. The length of the CDR3 is 14 residues. CDR1 SGHVS and CDR2 FNYEAQ come from the germline V gene. CDR3 sequence: CASRGYREGNTIYF. DNA for the CDR3: TGTGCCAGCAGGGGTTACAGGGAGGGAAACACCATATATTTT.

The chain joins TRBV6-1 to TRBJ2-1; 7 nucleotides align to TRBD2. Unmatched junction bases numbered 8, after V lost 3 bases and J lost 3 bases. Germline V gene data show CDR1 as MNHNS and CDR2 as SASEGT. The CDR3 contains 16 residues. DNA of the CDR3: TGTGCCAGCAGTGAGGCTCGAGGCGGGGGCTACAATGAGCAGTTCTTC. It translates to CASSEARGGGYNEQFF.

The table lists this clonotype with a few counts. V usage is TRBV5-1 and J usage is TRBJ2-7; D is unresolved. Deletions cut 0 bases from V and 2 bases from J, with 9 bases between. This CDR3 comprises 14 residues. Germline V gene data show CDR1 as SGHRS and CDR2 as YFSETQ. CDR3 DNA sequence: TGCGCCAGCAGCTTGGATGCCGCCGCCTACGAGCAGTACTTC. Translating gives CASSLDAAAYEQYF.

This clonotype was detected ten times or more. The V call is TRBV20-1, the J call TRBJ1-1; no firm D call. The V end lost 2 bases, the J end lost 2 bases, and 9 bases lay between the germline ends. There are 13 residues in the CDR3. In germline, CDR1 is DFQATT, CDR2 SNEGSKA (reference sequence). CDR3 in DNA: TGCAGTGCTAGATCAGGTCCCAACACTGAAGCTTTCTTT. As protein: CSARSGPNTEAFF.

This rearrangement joins TRBV20-1 to TRBJ2-1; TRBD2 is a possible D gene (5 bases). The CDR3 is made up of 14 amino acids. The V gene's germline CDR1 is DFQATT and CDR2 SNEGSKA (reference sequence). Trimming removed 1 base at V and 0 bases at J, with 7 bases between. The CDR3 nucleotides read TGCAGTGCTAGAGGCGGGCTCTCCTACAATGAGCAGTTCTTC. This encodes CSARGGLSYNEQFF.

This clonotype was counted a few times. The J gene is TRBJ2-1, the V gene TRBV14, with D possibly called TRBD1 or TRBD2 (5 bases each). The CDR3 covers 14 residues. Germline V gene lookup returns CDR1 SGHDN and CDR2 FVKESK. The ends were cut back, 8 bases at V and 6 bases at J, with 17 bases in the middle. The CDR3 DNA sequence: TGTGCCAGCGCGAGGGGACCCAAGTTCAATGAGCAGTTCTTC. It translates to CASARGPKFNEQFF.

The chain uses TRBV29-1 and TRBJ2-3; D possibly matches TRBD1 or TRBD2 (5 bases each). The CDR3 loop spans 15 amino acids. V was pared by 6 bases and J by 0 bases, with 16 bases between. Per germline, CDR1 SQVTM and CDR2 ANQGSEA. CDR3 sequence: CSVFRDDISTDTQYF. For the CDR3, the DNA is TGCAGCGTATTTAGGGACGACATTAGCACAGATACGCAGTATTTT.

This clonotype has at least ten counts. The CDR3 spells CASSSQGHPNQPQHF. The DNA for the CDR3 is TGTGCCAGCAGTTCTCAAGGACACCCCAATCAGCCCCAGCATTTT. The chain carries TRBV12-3 or TRBV12-4 and TRBJ1-5, with D maybe TRBD1 (5 bases). The length of the CDR3 is 15 residues. The V end lost 4 bases, the J end lost 3 bases, and 13 bases lay between the germline ends.

This clonotype was seen at least ten times. This chain joins TRBV12-3 or TRBV12-4 and TRBJ2-5, with a weak D call TRBD2 (6 bases). Trimming pared 3 bases from V and 0 bases from J, leaving 8 bases between. This CDR3 is built from 14 residues. CDR3 sequence reads: CASSFRDYQETQYF. The CDR3 DNA is TGTGCCAGCAGTTTTAGGGACTACCAAGAGACCCAGTACTTC.

The chain uses TRBV24-1 and TRBJ2-1; 9 bases are a match to TRBD2. Germline V gives CDR1 KGHDR, CDR2 SFDVKD. Unmatched junction bases numbered 11, after V lost 5 bases and J lost 7 bases. CDR3 size: 16 residues. The CDR3 here is CATSGVELAGKNEQFF. CDR3 DNA sequence: TGTGCCACCAGTGGGGTTGAGCTAGCGGGAAAGAATGAGCAGTTCTTC.